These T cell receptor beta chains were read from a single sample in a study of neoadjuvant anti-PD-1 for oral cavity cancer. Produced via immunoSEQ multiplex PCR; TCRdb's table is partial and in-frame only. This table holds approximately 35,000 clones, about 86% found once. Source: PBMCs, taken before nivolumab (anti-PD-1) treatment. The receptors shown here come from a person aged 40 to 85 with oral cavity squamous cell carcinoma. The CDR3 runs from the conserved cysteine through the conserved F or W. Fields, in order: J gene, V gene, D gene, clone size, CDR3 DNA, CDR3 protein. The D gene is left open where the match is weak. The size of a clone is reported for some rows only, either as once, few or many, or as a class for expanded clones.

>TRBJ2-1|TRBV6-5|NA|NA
TGTGCCAGCAGTTACTCGTCCAGATTATACAATGAGCAGTTCTTC
CASSYSSRLYNEQFF
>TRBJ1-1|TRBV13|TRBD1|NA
TGTGCCAGCAGCTCGGGACAGGGGGTTACTGAAGCTTTCTTT
CASSSGQGVTEAFF
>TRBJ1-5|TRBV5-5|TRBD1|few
TGTGCCAGCAGCTGGGACAGGGTGAATCAGCCCCAGCATTTT
CASSWDRVNQPQHF
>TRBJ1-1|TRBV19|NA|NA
TGTGCCAGTAGTACCCGGATCACTGAAGCTTTCTTT
CASSTRITEAFF
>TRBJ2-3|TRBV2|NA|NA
TGTGCCAGCAGTACCGGCCCGAACACAGATACGCAGTATTTT
CASSTGPNTDTQYF
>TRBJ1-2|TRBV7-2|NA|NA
TGTGCCAGCAGCTTGGGTAGACTCGAAGGCTACACCTTC
CASSLGRLEGYTF
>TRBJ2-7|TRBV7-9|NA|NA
TGTGCCAGCAGCTTAACCGGGGATTTCTCCTACGAGCAGTACTTC
CASSLTGDFSYEQYF
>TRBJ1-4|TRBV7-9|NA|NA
TGTGCCAGCAGCTCAACAGGACCGGTTGAAAAACTGTTTTTT
CASSSTGPVEKLFF
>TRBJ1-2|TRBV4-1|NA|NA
TGCGCCAGCAGTCAAAACTATGGCTACACCTTC
CASSQNYGYTF
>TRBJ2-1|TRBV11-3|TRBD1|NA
TGTGCCAGCAGCCCAACCGGACAGGCCTACAATGAGCAGTTCTTC
CASSPTGQAYNEQFF
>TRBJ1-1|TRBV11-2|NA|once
TGTGCCAGCAGCCCTAGGAGAGACACTGAAGCTTTCTTT
CASSPRRDTEAFF
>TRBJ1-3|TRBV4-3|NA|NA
TGCGCCAGCAGCCAAGACGAACAGGGAGCGGGAAACACCATATATTTT
CASSQDEQGAGNTIYF
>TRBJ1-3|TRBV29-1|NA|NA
TGCAGCGCGGGCCTCTCTGGAAACACCATATATTTT
CSAGLSGNTIYF
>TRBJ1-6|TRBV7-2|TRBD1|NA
TGTGCCAGCAGCTTAATGACAGGGAATAATTCACCCCTCCACTTT
CASSLMTGNNSPLHF
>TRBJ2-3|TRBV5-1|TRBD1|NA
TGCGCCAGCAGCTTGGCCGGGACAGTAAACACAGATACGCAGTATTTT
CASSLAGTVNTDTQYF
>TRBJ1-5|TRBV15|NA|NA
TGTGCCACCAGCAGAGTACAGGGTGGGAATCAGCCCCAGCATTTT
CATSRVQGGNQPQHF
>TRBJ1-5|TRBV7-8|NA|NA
TGTGCCAGCAGCCTACTTAGCAATCAGCCCCAGCATTTT
CASSLLSNQPQHF
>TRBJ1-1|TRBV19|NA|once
TGTGCCAGTACCGACGCCCGGGGAACTGAAGCTTTCTTT
CASTDARGTEAFF
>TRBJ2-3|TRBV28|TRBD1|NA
TGTGCCAGCAGTCCACCGGGACAGGGGCATGATACGCAGTATTTT
CASSPPGQGHDTQYF
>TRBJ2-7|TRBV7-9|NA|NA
TGTGCCAGCAGCTTAGGACAGCTAGCGCAGTACTTC
CASSLGQLAQYF
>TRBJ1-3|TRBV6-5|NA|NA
TGTGCCAGCAGCCCTACTCTAGGGCCTGGAAACACCATATATTTT
CASSPTLGPGNTIYF
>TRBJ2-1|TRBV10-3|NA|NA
TGTGCCATCAGTGGCCCAGAATACAATGAGCAGTTCTTC
CAISGPEYNEQFF
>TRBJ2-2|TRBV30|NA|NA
TGTGCCTGGAGGGGCTTATCGGGGTCCGGGGAGCTGTTTTTT
CAWRGLSGSGELFF
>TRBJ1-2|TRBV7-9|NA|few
TGTGCCAGCAGCTTAGTGGTAACAAACTATGGCTACACCTTC
CASSLVVTNYGYTF
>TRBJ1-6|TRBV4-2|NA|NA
TGTGCCAGCAGCCAATATCTCTCCTATAATTCACCCCTCCACTTT
CASSQYLSYNSPLHF
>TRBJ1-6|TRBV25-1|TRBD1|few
TGTGCCAGCAGTCAGACAGGGGGTAGCGGTTCACCCCTCCACTTT
CASSQTGGSGSPLHF
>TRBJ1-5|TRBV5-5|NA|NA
TGTGCCAGCAGCTCCTCCGGGAATAGCAATCAGCCCCAGCATTTT
CASSSSGNSNQPQHF
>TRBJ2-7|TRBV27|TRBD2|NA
TGTGCCAGCAGCCTCTCCGGGGACTATCCCGAGCAGTACTTC
CASSLSGDYPEQYF
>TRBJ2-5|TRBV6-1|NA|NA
TGTGCCAGCAGTGAAAGGGAGAAGACCCAGTACTTC
CASSEREKTQYF
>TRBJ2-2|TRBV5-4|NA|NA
TGTGCCAGCACCAGTGGAGTCCGGAAATCGAACACCGGGGAGCTGTTTTTT
CASTSGVRKSNTGELFF
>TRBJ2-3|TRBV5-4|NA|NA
TGTGCCAGCAGCTTGGGGGGATCAACAGGCACAGATACGCAGTATTTT
CASSLGGSTGTDTQYF
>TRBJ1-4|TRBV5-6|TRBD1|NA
TGTGCCAGCAGTCGGGACAGAAGAGGGAATGAAAAACTGTTTTTT
CASSRDRRGNEKLFF
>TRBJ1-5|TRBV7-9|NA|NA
TGTGCCACCCAGGTAGGCAATCAGCCCCAGCATTTT
CATQVGNQPQHF
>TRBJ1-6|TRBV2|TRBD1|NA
TGTGCCAGCAATCCGGGACAGGGCAATTCACCCCTCCACTTT
CASNPGQGNSPLHF
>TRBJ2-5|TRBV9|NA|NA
TGTGCCAGCAGCGTAGTCCCAAATAACGCTGAAGAGACCCAGTACTTC
CASSVVPNNAEETQYF
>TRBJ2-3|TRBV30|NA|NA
TGTGCCTGGAGTGTTAGGTCCTCGGATACGCAGTATTTT
CAWSVRSSDTQYF
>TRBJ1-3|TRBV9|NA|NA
TGTGCCAGCAGCGTAGACTTGCCTGGAAACACCATATATTTT
CASSVDLPGNTIYF
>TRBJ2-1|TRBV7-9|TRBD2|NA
TGTGCCAGCAGCCGTCCAAGGGGACTAGCGGGGATCAATGAGCAGTTCTTC
CASSRPRGLAGINEQFF
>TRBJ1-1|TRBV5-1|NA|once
TGCGCCAGCAGAGAGGTGACTTCAGGGGCGGCTGAAGCTTTCTTT
CASREVTSGAAEAFF
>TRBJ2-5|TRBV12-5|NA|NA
TGTGCTAGTGGTTTGGTCGTAGGGGGTGAGACCCAGTACTTC
CASGLVVGGETQYF
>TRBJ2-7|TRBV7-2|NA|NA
TGTGCCAGCAGCTTAACCTATCTGGTTGGGAACGAGCAGTACTTC
CASSLTYLVGNEQYF
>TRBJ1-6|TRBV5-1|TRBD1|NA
TGCGCCAGCAGCTTGGTGGGGACAGGGGATAATTCACCCCTCCACTTT
CASSLVGTGDNSPLHF
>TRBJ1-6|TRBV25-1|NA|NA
TGTGCCACTCAGGGAGACAGGCCTGGTTCACCCCTCCACTTT
CATQGDRPGSPLHF
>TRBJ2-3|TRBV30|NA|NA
TGTGCCTGGAGTTGGGAAGCCTACACAGATACGCAGTATTTT
CAWSWEAYTDTQYF
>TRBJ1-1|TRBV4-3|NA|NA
TGCGCCAGCAGCCAGGAATATCAATCGGTAGGCACTGAAGCTTTCTTT
CASSQEYQSVGTEAFF
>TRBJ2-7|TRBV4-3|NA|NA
TGCGCCAGCAGCCGGAGTAGAACAGGCTCCACAACCTACGAGCAGTACTTC
CASSRSRTGSTTYEQYF
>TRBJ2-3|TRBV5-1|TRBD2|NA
TGCGCCAGCAAGCTAGCGGGGGTGCTCACAGATACGCAGTATTTT
CASKLAGVLTDTQYF
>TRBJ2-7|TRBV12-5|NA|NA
TGTGCTAGTGGTTTGGTTTTAGACCCCGGGAACTACGAGCAGTACTTC
CASGLVLDPGNYEQYF
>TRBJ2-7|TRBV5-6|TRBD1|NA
TGTGCCAGCAGCTTCCAAACAGGGGGCGGTTACGAGCAGTACTTC
CASSFQTGGGYEQYF
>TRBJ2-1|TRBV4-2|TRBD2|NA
TGTGCCAGCGGCCAAGAGCCGGGGGGGTCCTACAATGAGCAGTTCTTC
CASGQEPGGSYNEQFF
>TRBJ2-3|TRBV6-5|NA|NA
TGTGCCAGCAGGGACTCCCTAGATACGCAGTATTTT
CASRDSLDTQYF
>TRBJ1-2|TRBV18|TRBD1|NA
TGTGCCAGCTCACCACCCGGGACAGGGGTTCGGTTGGTCTATGGCTACACCTTC
CASSPPGTGVRLVYGYTF
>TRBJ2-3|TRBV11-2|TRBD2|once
TGTGCCAGCAGCCCGAGACTAGCTGCGTCTAGCACAGATACGCAGTATTTT
CASSPRLAASSTDTQYF
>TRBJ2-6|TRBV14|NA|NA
TGTGCCAGCAGCCAAGTACGTCGGGACTCTGGGGCCAACGTCCTGACTTTC
CASSQVRRDSGANVLTF
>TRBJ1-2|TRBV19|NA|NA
TGTGCCAGTAGTATGGGGGTTTCCTATGGCTACACCTTC
CASSMGVSYGYTF